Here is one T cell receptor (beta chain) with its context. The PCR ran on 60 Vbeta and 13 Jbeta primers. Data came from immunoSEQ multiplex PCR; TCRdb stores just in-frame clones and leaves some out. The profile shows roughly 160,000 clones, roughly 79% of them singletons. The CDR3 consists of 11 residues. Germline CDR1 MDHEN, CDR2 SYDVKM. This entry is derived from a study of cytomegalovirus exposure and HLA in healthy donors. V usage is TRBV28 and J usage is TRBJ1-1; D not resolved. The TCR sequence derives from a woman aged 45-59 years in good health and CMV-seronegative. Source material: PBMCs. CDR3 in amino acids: CGALSTVEAFF. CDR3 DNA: TGTGGGGCTCTAAGTACTGTTGAAGCTTTCTTT.